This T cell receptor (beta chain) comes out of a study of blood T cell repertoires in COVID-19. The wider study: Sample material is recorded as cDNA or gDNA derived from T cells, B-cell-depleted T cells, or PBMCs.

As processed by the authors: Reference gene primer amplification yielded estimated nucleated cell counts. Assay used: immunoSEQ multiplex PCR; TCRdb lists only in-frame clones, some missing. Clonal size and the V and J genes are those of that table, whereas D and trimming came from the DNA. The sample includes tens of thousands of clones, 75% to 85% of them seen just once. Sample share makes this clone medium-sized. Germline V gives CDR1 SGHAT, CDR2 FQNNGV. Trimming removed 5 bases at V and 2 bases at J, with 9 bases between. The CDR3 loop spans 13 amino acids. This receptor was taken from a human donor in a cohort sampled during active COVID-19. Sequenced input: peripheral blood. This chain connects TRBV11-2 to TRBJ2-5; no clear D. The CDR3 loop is CASSPTAQETQYF. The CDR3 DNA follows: TGTGCCAGCAGCCCGACTGCGCAAGAGACCCAGTACTTC.